This T cell receptor (beta chain) was identified in a study of T cell repertoires in cytomegalovirus infection (dated by TCRdb to the late 2010s). Regarding the research as a whole: Because public TCR beta signatures pointed to carriage of CMV infection together with the matching HLA type, the HLA type of each donor mattered for the analysis.

There are 15 amino acids in the CDR3, from cysteine to phenylalanine inclusive. The sequence is cut down to CDR3 DNA, 45 bases in frame from base 1. From V the trimming removes 7 bases and from J it removes 8 bases, while the gene matches leave 10 bases of the junction unaccounted for. Via the germline V gene, CDR1 is ENHRY and CDR2 SYGVKD. Overall study results and their limits: The ex vivo response was dominated by HLA-C-restricted CMV-specific TCR beta clonotypes, which also provided the single most frequent clonotype in two of eight donors. Carriers of CMV infection plus the relevant HLA type were discriminated by the cumulative frequency of public TCR beta family members in the study cohort and in an independent roughly 370-donor cohort.

The data were produced on an Illumina HiSeq 1500. Using fastp at Q25 and MiXCR, TCRdb reprocessed the public reads and kept productive beta chains. Records with the same CDR3 protein are collapsed into one entry carrying the most frequent genes and DNA. The sample table shows some 300,000 distinct CDR3 sequences, and approximately 14% are seen once. In total, the top ten clones hold about 8.7% of the sample. This clonotype occurred a few times. There is no known antigen for this receptor. Base qualities are not provided; no much larger clone lies one nucleotide away. The sequencing sample was made of PBMCs. This receptor was taken from a human donor in good health (CMV status not recorded). Some clones in this sample may be carry-over from other donors' samples. The V and J segments used are TRBV10-3 and TRBJ2-1, with TRBD2 identical over 11 junction bases. The encoded CDR3 is CAIKGLAGGIDEQFF. The DNA reads TGTGCCATCAAAGGCCTAGCGGGGGGTATAGATGAGCAGTTCTTC.